The 4 T cell receptor beta chains presented below share a single source sample, sequenced in a study of T cell repertoires in cytomegalovirus infection. TCRdb re-analysed the reads in MiXCR, keeping a single row per CDR3 protein. This sample has 310,000 or so distinct CDR3 sequences, with roughly 25% found just once. Their antigens are not known. The specimen comprised cultured PBMCs, sampled from culture after CMV antigen stimulation. These receptors all stem from a human donor in good health (CMV status not recorded). Some clones in this sample may be carry-over from other donors' samples.

The chain recombines TRBV25-1 with TRBJ1-2, with 8 bases identical to TRBD1. The CDR3 contains 15 residues. Per the germline V gene, CDR1 is MGHDK and CDR2 is SYGVNS. The ends lost 2 bases at V and 6 bases at J; junction bases unmatched: 8. CDR3 in amino acids: CASSERGQGRHGYTF. DNA for the CDR3: TGTGCCAGCAGTGAACGCGGACAGGGACGGCATGGCTACACCTTC.

The rearrangement uses TRBV5-1 and TRBJ1-1; a weak D match, TRBD1 (6 bases). Germline V CDR1 and CDR2: SGHRS, YFSETQ. Trimming removed 4 bases at V and 4 bases at J, with 23 bases between. The CDR3 has 17 amino acids. The CDR3 DNA reads TGCGCCAGCAGCGGTGATGGGACATCCGAGCACCCCACTGAAGCTTTCTTT. Translating it yields CASSGDGTSEHPTEAFF.

V usage is TRBV27 and J usage is TRBJ2-7; possibly TRBD2 for D (6 bases). The germline gives CDR1 MNHEY, CDR2 SMNVEV (reference sequence). Trimming left V 3 bases short and J 1 base short, with 16 bases between. This CDR3 is 16 amino acids long. CDR3 DNA sequence: TGTGCCAGCAGTTTGACCCCCGGGACTGGTTCCTACGAGCAGTACTTC. Translated, it gives CASSLTPGTGSYEQYF.

This chain joins TRBV13 and TRBJ1-2; D not resolved. V was shortened by 0 bases and J by 7 bases, with 9 bases between the two germline ends. The CDR3 is 13 amino acids. Germline CDR1 reads PRHDT; CDR2 reads FYEKMQ (reference sequence). Here the CDR3 reads CASSLGGIGGYTF. CDR3 nucleotide sequence: TGTGCCAGCAGCTTAGGGGGGATTGGTGGCTACACCTTC.